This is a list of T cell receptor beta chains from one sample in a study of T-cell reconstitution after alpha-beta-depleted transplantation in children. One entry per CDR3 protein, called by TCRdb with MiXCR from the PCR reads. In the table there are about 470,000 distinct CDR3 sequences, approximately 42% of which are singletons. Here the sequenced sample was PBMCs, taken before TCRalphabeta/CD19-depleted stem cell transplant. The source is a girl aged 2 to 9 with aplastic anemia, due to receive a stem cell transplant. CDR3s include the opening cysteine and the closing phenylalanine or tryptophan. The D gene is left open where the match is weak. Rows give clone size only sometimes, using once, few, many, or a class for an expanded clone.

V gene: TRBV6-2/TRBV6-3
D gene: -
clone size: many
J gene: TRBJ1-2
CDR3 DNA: TGTGCCAGCAGTTACCTCCATGGCTACACCTTC
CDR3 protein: CASSYLHGYTF

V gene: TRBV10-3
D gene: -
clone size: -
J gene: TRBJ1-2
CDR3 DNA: TGTGCCATCAGTGAGGACGGTGGCTACACCTTC
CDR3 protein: CAISEDGGYTF

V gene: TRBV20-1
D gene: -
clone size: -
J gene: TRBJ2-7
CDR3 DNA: TGCAGTGCTAGCCAGGGGGGGAGGGCCCAAACGATCTTC
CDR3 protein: CSASQGGRAQTIF

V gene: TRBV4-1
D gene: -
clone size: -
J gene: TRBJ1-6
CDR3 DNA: TGCGCCAGCAGCCAAGAGCTGGGACCCCTCCACTTT
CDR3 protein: CASSQELGPLHF

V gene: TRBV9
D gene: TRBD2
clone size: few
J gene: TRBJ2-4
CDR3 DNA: TGTGCCAGCAGCAGAGGAATAGCGGGAGGGGGTACGGACATTCAGTACTTC
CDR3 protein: CASSRGIAGGGTDIQYF

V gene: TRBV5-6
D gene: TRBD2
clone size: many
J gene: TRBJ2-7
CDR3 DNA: TGTGCCAGCAGCGGGGAGGTAGCGGGAGTTTACGAGCAGTACTTC
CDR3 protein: CASSGEVAGVYEQYF

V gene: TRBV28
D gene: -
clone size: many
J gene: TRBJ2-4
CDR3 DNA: TGTGCCAGCGACCGAGGGGACATTCAGTACTTC
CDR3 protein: CASDRGDIQYF

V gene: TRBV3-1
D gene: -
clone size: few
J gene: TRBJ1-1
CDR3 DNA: TGTGCCAGCAGCCAATTGGGGGGGTCGGGCTCTGAAGCTTTCTTT
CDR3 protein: CASSQLGGSGSEAFF

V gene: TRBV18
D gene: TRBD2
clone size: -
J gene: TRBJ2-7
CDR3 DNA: TGTGCCAGCTCACCGACGGGAGGGTTTGGGTTTTCTTACGAGCAGTACTTC
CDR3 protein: CASSPTGGFGFSYEQYF

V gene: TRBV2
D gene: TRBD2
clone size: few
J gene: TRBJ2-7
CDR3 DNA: TGTGCCAGCAGTGTGGGGGGGGACGAGCAGTACTTC
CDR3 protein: CASSVGGDEQYF

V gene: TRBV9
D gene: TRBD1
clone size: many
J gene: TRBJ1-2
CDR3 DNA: TGTGCCAGCAGCTTCACAGGGGACTATGGCTACACCTTC
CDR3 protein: CASSFTGDYGYTF

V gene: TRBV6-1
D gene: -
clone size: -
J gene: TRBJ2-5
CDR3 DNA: TGTGCCAGCAGTGGCAGGTGGTCTGCTGAGACCCAGTACTTC
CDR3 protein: CASSGRWSAETQYF

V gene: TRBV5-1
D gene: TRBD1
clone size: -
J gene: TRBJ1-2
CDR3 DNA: TGCGCCAGCAGCGGGGAGCACAGGGGGCTGGAGGGCTACACCTTC
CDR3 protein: CASSGEHRGLEGYTF

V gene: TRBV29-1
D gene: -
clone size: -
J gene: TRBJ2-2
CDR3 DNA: TGCAGCGTTGTAGCTTCGAACACCGGGGAGCTGTTTTTT
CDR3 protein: CSVVASNTGELFF

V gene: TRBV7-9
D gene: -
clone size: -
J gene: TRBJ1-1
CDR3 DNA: TGTGCCAGCAGCACACACGGGGGGCACCCCACGGGAGCTTTCTTT
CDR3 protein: CASSTHGGHPTGAFF

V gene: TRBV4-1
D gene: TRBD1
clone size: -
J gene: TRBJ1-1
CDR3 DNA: TGCGCCAGCAGCCCCCTTCAGACAGGGTTCACTGAAGCTTTCTTT
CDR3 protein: CASSPLQTGFTEAFF

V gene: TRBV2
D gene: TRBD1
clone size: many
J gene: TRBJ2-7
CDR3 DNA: TGTGCCAGCAGTTCCGGGACAGCCTACGAGCAGTACTTC
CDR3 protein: CASSSGTAYEQYF

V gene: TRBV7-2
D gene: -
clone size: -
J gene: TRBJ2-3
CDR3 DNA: TGTGCCAGCAGCCGGGGACCGTTGGGCACAGATACGCAGTATTTT
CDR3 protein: CASSRGPLGTDTQYF

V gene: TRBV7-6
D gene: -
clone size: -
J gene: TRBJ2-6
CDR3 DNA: TGTGCCAGCAGCTTACGGCGTGAAGGGGAGGACTCTGGGGCCAACGTCCTGACTTTC
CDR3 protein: CASSLRREGEDSGANVLTF

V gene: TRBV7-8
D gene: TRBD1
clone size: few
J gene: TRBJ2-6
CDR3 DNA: TGTGCCAGCAGCTCCAGGGACAGGGGGAATGGGGCCAACGTCCTGACTTTC
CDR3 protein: CASSSRDRGNGANVLTF

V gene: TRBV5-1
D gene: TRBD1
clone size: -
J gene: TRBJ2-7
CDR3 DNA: TGCGCCAGCAGCTTGGTGGACAGGGGGCCCTACGAGCAGTACTTC
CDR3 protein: CASSLVDRGPYEQYF

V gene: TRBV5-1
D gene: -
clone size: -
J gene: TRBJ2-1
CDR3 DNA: TGCGCCAGCAGCCCATCGGGTAATCAGCAGTTCTTC
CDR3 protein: CASSPSGNQQFF

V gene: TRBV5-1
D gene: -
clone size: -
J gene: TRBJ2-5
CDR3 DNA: TGCGCCAGCAGCTGGGGGCTACGGCAGGGTGCGGAGACCCAGTACTTC
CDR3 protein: CASSWGLRQGAETQYF

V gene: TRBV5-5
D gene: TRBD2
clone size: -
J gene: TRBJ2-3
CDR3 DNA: TGTGCCAGCAGCTTGTCTAGCGGGAGGGTAGATACGCAGTATTTT
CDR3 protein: CASSLSSGRVDTQYF

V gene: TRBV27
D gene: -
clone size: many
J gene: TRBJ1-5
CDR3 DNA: TGTGCCAGCAGGTCGCCAGGGGAACGTCAGCCCCAGCATTTT
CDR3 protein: CASRSPGERQPQHF

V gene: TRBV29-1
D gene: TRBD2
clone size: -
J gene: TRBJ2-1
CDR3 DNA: TGCAGCGGCGTGCTAGCGGGCACCTACAATGAGCAGTTCTTC
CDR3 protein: CSGVLAGTYNEQFF

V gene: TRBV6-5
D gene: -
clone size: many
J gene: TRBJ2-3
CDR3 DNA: TGTGCCAGCAGTTACCTGGGGGATAGCACAGATACGCAGTATTTT
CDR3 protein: CASSYLGDSTDTQYF

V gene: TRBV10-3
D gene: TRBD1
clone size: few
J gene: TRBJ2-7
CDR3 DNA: TGTGCCATCGGCCCGGGACAGGGCCTCTACGAGCAGTACTTC
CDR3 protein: CAIGPGQGLYEQYF

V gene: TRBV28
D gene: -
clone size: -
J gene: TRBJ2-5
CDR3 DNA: TGTGCCAGCAGTTTCAGTCGGGGCTTACAAGAGACCCAGTACTTC
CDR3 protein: CASSFSRGLQETQYF

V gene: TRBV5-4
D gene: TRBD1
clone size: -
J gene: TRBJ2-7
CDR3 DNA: TGTGCCAGCAGCTCCCGGGACAGGGGGCCCTACGAGCAGTACTTC
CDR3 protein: CASSSRDRGPYEQYF